This TCR beta chain is from a study of blood T cell repertoires in COVID-19. Study-level background: The United States, Italy and Spain supplied acute and convalescent COVID-19 samples. From T cells, B-cell-depleted T cells, or PBMCs came the material, which was cDNA or gDNA.

In the original analysis: How many nucleated cells were present was estimated from reference gene primer amplification. The assay was immunoSEQ multiplex PCR, and TCRdb's table has in-frame clones only and misses some. D and trimming were read from the DNA, whereas the V and J calls and clone size are those reported in that table. The sample gives approximately 150,000 clones, more than 75% of which show up once; more than 2% is in the top ten. V gave up 5 bases and J gave up 0 bases, with 14 bases separating them. Per germline, CDR1 MDHEN and CDR2 SYDVKM. This CDR3 comprises 16 residues. What was sequenced was peripheral blood. This chain links TRBV28 with TRBJ1-3; perhaps TRBD1 as D (5 bases). This clonotype was sampled from a man in his 70s with active COVID-19. CDR3 in amino acids: CASSPRGSVSGNTIYF. The CDR3 DNA follows: TGTGCCAGCAGTCCTCGGGGGTCCGTCTCTGGAAACACCATATATTTT.